Included here is one TCR beta chain sequence, with context. The data stem from a study of cytomegalovirus exposure and HLA in healthy donors. The PCR was carried out with 60 Vbeta primers and 13 Jbeta primers. Sequencing used immunoSEQ multiplex PCR; TCRdb keeps in-frame clones, though not all of them. The table records 100,000 to 150,000 clones, around 80% of them present only once. The germline CDR1 and CDR2 sequences are SGHTA and FQGNSA. The CDR3 spans 14 residues. V shed 2 bases and J shed 2 bases, with 6 bases lying between them. The receptor was isolated from a female donor in good health and CMV-seronegative. Sequenced input: PBMCs. The chain uses TRBV7-2 and TRBJ2-2; a possible D gene is TRBD2 (5 bases). The chain's CDR3 is CASSLTGNTGELFF. DNA of the CDR3: TGTGCCAGCAGCTTAACGGGAAACACCGGGGAGCTGTTTTTT. Complete variable domain (other parts from reference TRBV7-2 and TRBJ2-2): GAGVSQSPSNKVTEKGKDVELRCDPISGHTALYWYRQSLGQGLEFLIYFQGNSAPDKSGLPSDRFSAERTGGSVSTLTIQRTQQEDSAVYLCASSLTGNTGELFFGEGSRLTVL.